This TCR beta chain was captured by sequencing in a study of cytomegalovirus exposure and HLA in healthy donors. Libraries were prepared by immunoSEQ multiplex PCR; TCRdb keeps only in-frame clonotypes and omits some of them. The sample holds 150,000 to 200,000 clones, about 89% seen once. General observations from the study: As confirmed in vitro, a few CMV-associated chains were specific for CMV antigens.

This clone has a single count. Antigen: not known. The CDR3 is 15 residues long. V lost 3 bases, J lost 4 bases, and 15 bases lay in between. The germline CDR1 and CDR2 sequences are LNHNV and YYDKDF (reference sequence). Sequenced material: PBMCs. The receptor was derived from a woman aged 18-29 years in good health and CMV-seropositive. The rearrangement joins TRBV15 to TRBJ2-5, with D perhaps matching TRBD2 (7 bases). Written as DNA, the CDR3 is TGTGCCACCAGCAGGGGACATCAGCGGGGAGAGACCCAGTACTTC. The encoded protein is CATSRGHQRGETQYF.